This T cell receptor (beta chain) was found in a study of shared clonotypes between healthy human individuals. Sequencing was performed with immunoSEQ multiplex PCR; in TCRdb, only in-frame clones are kept and a portion is missing. Counted here are roughly 2.5 million clones, approximately 94% occurring once; the ten biggest clones make up 0.14%. CDR3 size: 15 residues. V lost 3 bases to trimming and J lost 5 bases; unmatched junction nucleotides: 8. CDR1 is SGHRS, CDR2 YFSETQ, per germline. This receptor was identified in a man aged 18 to 35 in good health. The sequencing sample was made of naive CD4+ T cells sorted from blood. The subset: CD45RA+ positively selected. This chain uses TRBV5-1 with TRBJ2-1; 7 positions agree with TRBD2. The CDR3 sequence: CASSSGLDTNNEQFF. The CDR3 nucleotides read TGCGCCAGCAGCTCCGGACTAGATACTAACAATGAGCAGTTCTTC.